The 14 T cell receptor beta chains listed next were all sequenced from one sample in a study of shared clonotypes between healthy human individuals. The table came from immunoSEQ multiplex PCR; TCRdb's copy has only in-frame clones and leaves some out. This sample has around 980,000 clones, with around 78% found just once. Sequenced material: memory CD4+ T cells from PBMCs. Subset: CD45RA-negative fraction. Receptors were obtained from a man aged 18-30 years in good health. Some clones in this sample may be carry-over from other donors' samples.

The chain combines TRBV12-5 with TRBJ1-5; D is perhaps TRBD1 (6 bases). The germline V gene encodes CDR1 LGHNT and CDR2 FRNRAP. CDR3 size: 13 residues. Trimming took 5 bases from V and 2 from J, leaving 7 bases between them. CDR3 DNA sequence: TGTGCTAGTGGTCCAGGGGGCAATCAGCCCCAGCATTTT. This translates into CASGPGGNQPQHF.

The chain links TRBV6-1 to TRBJ1-2; maybe TRBD1 (6 bases). This CDR3 spans 14 amino acids. Per germline, CDR1 MNHNS and CDR2 SASEGT. Trimming left V 6 bases short and J 1 base short, with 12 bases between. The CDR3 coding sequence is TGTGCCAGCAGGCGGGCAGGGGTTAACTATGGCTACACCTTC. It encodes CASRRAGVNYGYTF.

With respect to this clone: The sample contains more than one DNA sequence encoding this CDR3. The J gene is TRBJ1-2, the V gene TRBV2, with D tentatively TRBD1 (6 bases). The CDR3 spans 13 residues. The germline CDR1 and CDR2 sequences are SNHLY and FYNNEI. Trimming took 6 bases from V and 3 from J, leaving 11 bases between them. DNA of the CDR3: TGTGCCAGCAGCCCGGGACAAGACTATGGCTACACCTTC. It encodes CASSPGQDYGYTF.

The chain couples TRBV10-3 to TRBJ2-7, with 7 positions matching TRBD1. J was trimmed by 5 bases and V by 10 bases; bases with no gene match: 11. Germline values: CDR1 ENHRY, CDR2 SYGVKD. The CDR3 covers 13 residues. CDR3 loop: CATEQGVGDEQYF. Written as DNA, the CDR3 is TGTGCCACCGAGCAGGGGGTAGGCGACGAGCAGTACTTC.

This clone was seen more than once but under ten times. The rearrangement uses TRBV29-1 and TRBJ2-1; the match to TRBD2 covers 13 bases. With V trimmed by 5 bases and J by 3 bases, 4 bases remained unmatched. The germline V gene encodes CDR1 SQVTM and CDR2 ANQGSEA. The CDR3 is made up of 15 amino acids. The chain's CDR3 is CSVRLAGGNYNEQFF. In nucleotides, the CDR3 is TGCAGCGTTAGACTAGCGGGAGGAAACTACAATGAGCAGTTCTTC.

The chain is built from TRBV19 and TRBJ2-3, with 9 bases identical to TRBD1. Germline V CDR1 and CDR2: LNHDA, SQIVND (reference sequence). With V trimmed by 8 bases and J by 1 base, 1 base remained unmatched. The CDR3 runs to 13 residues. This chain's CDR3 is CASGDRGTDTQYF. The CDR3 DNA sequence: TGTGCCAGTGGGGACAGGGGCACAGATACGCAGTATTTT. The full variable domain, rest sourced from reference TRBV19 and TRBJ2-3, is DGGITQSPKYLFRKEGQNVTLSCEQNLNHDAMYWYRQDPGQGLRLIYYSQIVNDFQKGDIAEGYSVSREKKESFPLTVTSAQKNPTAFYLCASGDRGTDTQYFGPGTRLTVL.

The V call is TRBV10-1, the J call TRBJ2-2, with 7 positions matching TRBD2. This CDR3 is built from 15 residues. V trimming: 8 bases; J trimming: 3 bases; junction bases outside the gene matches: 9. The germline gives CDR1 WNHNN, CDR2 SYGVQD (reference sequence). The CDR3 DNA reads as TGCGCCAGCGCACTGGGAGGGGACGACACCGGGGAGCTGTTTTTT. Translated, it gives CASALGGDDTGELFF.

As DNA, the CDR3 is TGTGCCAGCAGCAGGGACAGGGTAGCCTACGAGCAGTACTTC. Protein: CASSRDRVAYEQYF. The chain employs TRBV2 and TRBJ2-7; 9 bases agree with TRBD1. CDR3 length: 14 amino acids. With 6 bases clipped from V and 2 bases from J, the junction kept 5 bases outside the gene matches. Germline lookup yields CDR1 SNHLY and CDR2 FYNNEI.

The chain uses TRBV18 and TRBJ2-2; 7 bases are a match to TRBD2. The V and J ends lost 1 base and 4 bases, in that order; junction bases with no gene match: 9. The CDR3 sequence is 17 residues long. CDR1 and CDR2 (germline): KGHSH, LQKENI. CDR3 nucleotides: TGTGCCAGCTCACCACGAGGAAGGGAGGGCATCACCGGGGAGCTGTTTTTT. Translation gives CASSPRGREGITGELFF.

CDR3 nucleotides: TGTGCCAGCTCACCAACGGGGACTTCACGCAAGGATACGCAGTATTTT. Translation: CASSPTGTSRKDTQYF. The J gene is TRBJ2-3, the V gene TRBV18, with D possibly TRBD2 on 6 matching bases. V lost 2 bases to trimming and J lost 6 bases, with 18 bases between them. Looked up from germline, CDR1 is KGHSH and CDR2 is LQKENI. The CDR3 is 16 residues long.

The chain couples TRBV29-1 to TRBJ1-1; D remains ambiguous. The germline CDR1 and CDR2 sequences are SQVTM and ANQGSEA. V was clipped by 4 bases and J by 0 bases, with 6 bases between them. This CDR3 is built from 12 residues. The CDR3 region is CSVGGLNTEAFF. In DNA, the CDR3 is TGCAGCGTTGGAGGCCTGAACACTGAAGCTTTCTTT.

This clone was found once. This chain joins TRBV19 and TRBJ1-1; D gene ambiguous. Trimming took 7 bases from V and 1 from J, leaving 10 bases between them. The CDR3 consists of 13 residues. Germline CDR1 LNHDA, CDR2 SQIVND (reference sequence). The CDR3, as DNA: TGTGCCAGTATCGCGTCCGGGAACACTGAAGCTTTCTTT. This codes for CASIASGNTEAFF.

The genes are TRBV4-2 and TRBJ2-3, with unresolved D. Trimming pared 1 base from V and 1 base from J, leaving 6 bases between. Germline V gene sequence: CDR1 LGHNA, CDR2 YNFKEQ. This CDR3 contains 14 residues. CDR3 amino acids: CASSQVPGTDTQYF. The CDR3 DNA reads as TGTGCCAGCAGCCAAGTCCCGGGCACAGATACGCAGTATTTT.

The CDR3 DNA follows: TGTGCCAGTAGCCAGCAGGGGGTTGGCTACACCTTC. Its protein product is CASSQQGVGYTF. The V gene is TRBV19, the J gene TRBJ1-2; 7 nucleotides line up with TRBD1. V gave up 6 bases and J gave up 7 bases; unmatched junction bases: 5. The CDR3 has 12 residues. Germline assignment: CDR1 LNHDA and CDR2 SQIVND (reference sequence).